This TCR beta chain was obtained from a study of OX40 agonist ivuxolimab in advanced cancers. Study details: Each patient was given ivuxolimab into a vein every 2 weeks, at 0.01 to 10 mg/kg. Study conclusions and caveats: CD4+ and CD8+ blood T cells expanded clonally by week 6 at 0.1 to 3.0 mg/kg.

Assay used: immunoSEQ multiplex PCR; TCRdb lists only in-frame clones, some missing. The sample lists around 40,000 clones, about 86% occurring once. Of note for this clone: Its antigen is as yet unknown.

The sampling schedule covered blood at baseline, cycle 4 day 1, and cycle 7 day 1. The germline CDR1 and CDR2 sequences are SEHNR and FQNEAQ (reference sequence). The V gene end was trimmed by 6 bases and the J gene end by 0 bases; junction bases not matched to a gene: 8. This CDR3 spans 18 amino acids. The V and J genes are TRBV7-9 and TRBJ2-1, with 13 bases matching TRBD2. This receptor was obtained from an adult with an advanced solid tumor such as melanoma, head and neck, liver or kidney cancer. The specimen was CD4+ or CD8+ T cells sorted from blood, collected in a trial of the OX40 agonist ivuxolimab. CDR3 nucleotides: TGTGCCAGCAGATTACTAGCGGGAGGGCCGGGCTCCTACAATGAGCAGTTCTTC. It translates to CASRLLAGGPGSYNEQFF. Complete variable domain (other parts from reference TRBV7-9 and TRBJ2-1): DTGVSQNPRHKITKRGQNVTFRCDPISEHNRLYWYRQTLGQGPEFLTYFQNEAQLEKSRLLSDRFSAERPKGSFSTLEIQRTEQGDSAMYLCASRLLAGGPGSYNEQFFGPGTRLTVL.